This T cell receptor beta chain was identified during a study of blood T cell repertoires in COVID-19 (TCRdb year 2020). For the wider study: The collaborator samples originated in the United States, Italy and Spain and spanned the acute and convalescent phases of COVID-19. The material from the prospective study consisted of cDNA or gDNA derived from T cells, B-cell-depleted T cells, or PBMCs. The dataset comprised deeply sampled blood TCRbeta repertoires from subjects exposed to, actively infected with, or recovered from COVID-19. The repertoires were made available in a free public database intended to serve as a resource for research on the immune response to SARS-CoV-2. The samples were drawn from the first 160 participants of the ongoing ImmuneRACE study and from 950 to 1,500 subjects provided by 6 global collaborators. A de-identified subject ID, COVID-19 status, age in years and sex were almost always included in the sample metadata. Where available, HLA class I and class II types were obtained from metadata supplied by the sample provider rather than from assay-based typing.

The immunoSEQ Assay, a bias-controlled multiplex PCR, was used to amplify TCRbeta CDR3 regions from genomic DNA. Concerning the study's data processing: Within the assay, amplification of reference gene primers was used to estimate how many nucleated cells each sample contained. To quantify the absolute abundance of each unique TCRbeta CDR3 rearrangement, sequence reads were collapsed and filtered. Productive Simpson clonality was computed per sample as the square root of Simpson's diversity index over productive rearrangements. TCRdb provides this immuneACCESS table in a form limited to in-frame rearrangements. Some clones are lacking; in checked studies, under half of them reflect an unresolved V gene, and why the rest are absent is not known. V, J and clone size derive from that table, while D and trimming were established from the DNA sequence. This sample comprises 75,000 to 100,000 clones, 81% of them detected only once. The ten largest account for about 4.5% of the sample.

As for this clone: Its binding antigen is unknown. Base qualities are not recorded, but no much larger clone differs from it by a single base.

Summary of the overall study and its limitations: Clinical and demographic metadata were provided uncurated, with the amount varying by source and participant.

Each collaborating institution followed its own protocols to collect whole blood in K2EDTA tubes. For TCRbeta analysis, collaborators shipped samples in one of three forms: frozen whole blood, isolated PBMCs, or DNA extracted from either of those sample types. Sequencing used peripheral blood. This TCR was sampled from a man aged 55 to 70 with acute or convalescent COVID-19.

CDR3 protein: CASSQRGLPNSVSSYNEQFF. The sequenced DNA: TGCGCCAGCAGCCAACGAGGGCTACCCAATTCGGTAAGCTCCTACAATGAGCAGTTCTTC. Recombination linked TRBV4-1 to TRBJ2-1; the D gene is possibly TRBD2, with 5 bases matching. V loses 2 bases of germline sequence and J loses 0 bases, and the interval between the two ends is 23 bases. CDR1 and CDR2 were assigned from the germline V gene as MGHRA and YSYEKL. The CDR3 measures 20 amino acids from cysteine to phenylalanine. Only the CDR3 DNA stays, 60 bases, in frame from base 1.